The clone carrying this T cell receptor beta chain was detected many times. Antigen unknown. Construction of TCR beta libraries was performed using quantitative 5'-RACE with molecular barcodes. Using its own MiXCR run on the 5' RACE reads, TCRdb lists one record per CDR3 protein. The data show about 190,000 distinct CDR3 sequences, 10% to 15% seen once. The record originates from a study of CD8 T cells in ankylosing spondylitis. General study results and limits: A CD8+ phenotype characterized the disease-linked clones, which were relatively rare in peripheral blood. Clones linked to disease were reported to show significant enrichment in matched ankylosing spondylitis synovial fluid.

Trimming removed 4 bases from V and 2 bases from J, with 8 bases in between. This CDR3 comprises 13 residues. The germline V gene encodes CDR1 ENHRY and CDR2 SYGVKD. The chain recombines TRBV10-3 with TRBJ1-1; D is undetermined. The receptor was derived from a female donor with ankylosing spondylitis or in good health (not recorded which). What was sequenced was blood, either unsorted or a sorted T cell fraction (not recorded which). The CDR3 is CAISVAVNTEAFF. The CDR3 region has the DNA TGTGCCATCAGTGTCGCCGTCAACACTGAAGCTTTCTTT.